This is a list of T cell receptor beta chains from one sample in a study of T cells in Graves' hyperthyroidism and ophthalmopathy. TCRdb itself ran the multiplex PCR reads through MiXCR, one entry per CDR3 protein. Of over 150,000 distinct CDR3 sequences listed, about a sixth are singletons. The material sequenced was blood. The source is a woman aged 50 to 60 with Graves' hyperthyroidism. Both conserved end residues are part of each CDR3. The D gene is left open where the match is weak. Clone size is not always given. Where it is, it says once, few, many or a class for expanded clones.

TRBV2,TRBJ2-2,-,-,CASSKDGQNTGELFF,TGTGCCAGCAGTAAGGACGGCCAGAACACCGGGGAGCTGTTTTTT
TRBV29-1,TRBJ1-1,-,-,CSVEDTPDEAFF,TGCAGCGTTGAAGACACCCCAGATGAAGCTTTCTTT
TRBV27,TRBJ2-3,many,-,CASSLNFGGDTQYF,TGTGCCAGCAGTTTAAACTTCGGGGGTGATACGCAGTATTTT
TRBV7-6,TRBJ2-5,few,TRBD1,CASSSQGFSPETQYF,TGTGCCAGCAGCTCACAGGGGTTCTCTCCAGAGACCCAGTACTTC
TRBV19,TRBJ2-3,many,TRBD1,CASSASGTGNTDTQYF,TGTGCCAGTAGTGCTTCCGGGACAGGGAACACAGATACGCAGTATTTT
TRBV12-3/TRBV12-4,TRBJ1-1,many,-,CASSLKGVGKNTEAFF,TGTGCCAGCAGTTTAAAGGGTGTGGGGAAGAACACTGAAGCTTTCTTT
TRBV5-6,TRBJ2-7,-,-,CASSLDRRKQYF,TGTGCCAGCAGCTTGGACCGTCGGAAGCAGTACTTC
TRBV3-1,TRBJ1-2,-,-,CASSQGRIGGGYTF,TGTGCCAGCAGCCAAGGGAGGATCGGGGGTGGCTACACCTTC
TRBV20-1,TRBJ2-7,many,-,CSALGPHSSYEQYF,TGCAGTGCCTTGGGGCCCCACAGCTCCTACGAGCAGTACTTC
TRBV9,TRBJ2-3,once,-,CASSVEGGGTDTQYF,TGTGCCAGCAGCGTAGAGGGCGGAGGCACAGATACGCAGTATTTT
TRBV28,TRBJ1-6,many,TRBD1,CASSADRDRLFGALHF,TGTGCCAGCAGTGCGGACCGGGACAGGCTTTTCGGGGCCCTCCACTTT
TRBV12-5,TRBJ1-1,many,TRBD1,CASGLTGGDVGTEAFF,TGTGCTAGTGGTTTAACAGGGGGCGACGTAGGCACTGAAGCTTTCTTT
TRBV10-1,TRBJ2-1,few,TRBD2,CASSVAPGSGNSYNEQFF,TGCGCCAGCAGTGTGGCCCCGGGGAGCGGGAACTCCTACAATGAGCAGTTCTTC
TRBV12-3/TRBV12-4,TRBJ2-1,many,-,CASSAGEDNEQFF,TGTGCCAGCAGTGCGGGTGAGGACAATGAGCAGTTCTTC
TRBV5-1,TRBJ2-2,few,TRBD2,CASSPTTRGRGHTGELFF,TGCGCCAGCAGCCCAACAACCCGCGGGAGGGGGCATACCGGGGAGCTGTTTTTT